These 16 T cell receptor beta chains were sequenced from one sample in a study of T cells in women clearing cervical HPV infection. Profiled with immunoSEQ multiplex PCR; TCRdb holds only in-frame clones, not every one. The sample table sets out approximately 13,000 clones. Source material: blood buffy coat. These receptors were taken from a woman aged 18 to 75 with a cervical HPV16 infection that either progressed to CIN3+ or cleared (not recorded which).

About this clone itself: The read ends 3 residues early relative to the CDR3; the germline J gene fills the gap. The J gene is TRBJ1-2, the V gene TRBV2; D might be TRBD1 (5 bases). Germline V lookup: CDR1 SNHLY, CDR2 FYNNEI. The CDR3 has 12 amino acids. CDR3 region: CASRGGVGGYTF. Incomplete CDR3 DNA: TGTGCCAGCAGGGGAGGGGTAGGAGGC.

CDR3 bases read: TGTGCCAGCAGCCCAAGACTAGCGGGGATCCACGAC. Translation gives CASSPRLAGIHD. The full CDR3 sequence reads CASSPRLAGIHDYTF. The genes are TRBV7-9 and TRBJ1-2; the D is unclear. The read terminates 3 residues before the CDR3 end, so the remaining end is supplied by the germline J gene. The CDR3 is 15 residues long. The germline CDR1 and CDR2 sequences are SEHNR and FQNEAQ (reference sequence).

A note on this clone: The CDR3 is cut off 3 residues early in the read; its end comes from the germline J gene. The chain links TRBV7-3 to TRBJ1-1; D ambiguous. Per germline, CDR1 SGHTA and CDR2 FQGTGA. The length of the CDR3 is 13 residues. CDR3 bases read: TGTGCCAGCAGCACATCTAGCGGAAATACG. This sequence encodes CASSTSSGNT. The CDR3 as a whole reads CASSTSSGNTAFF.

As concerns this clone: The read gets to within 3 residues of the CDR3 end, and the germline J gene fills in the rest. The chain is built from TRBV7-3 and TRBJ2-1, with D uncertain. Germline V gene sequence: CDR1 SGHTA, CDR2 FQGTGA. Trimming took off 8 bases at V and 8 bases at J, with 10 bases between the two ends. The CDR3 runs 11 residues. CDR3 sequence: CASAKFDEQFF. CDR3 bases read: TGTGCCAGCGCGAAATTCGATGAG.

Points on this clone: Read sequence stops 3 residues before the CDR3 end, and the germline J gene provides the missing end. The genes are TRBV5-4 and TRBJ1-1, with D maybe TRBD1 (6 bases). V was trimmed by 1 base and J by 0 bases, leaving 7 bases between them. Germline values: CDR1 SGHNT, CDR2 YYREEE (reference sequence). The length of the CDR3 is 14 residues. Partial CDR3 DNA: TGTGCCAGCAGCTTGCAGGGGATGAACACTGAA. Translated, it gives CASSLQGMNTE. The complete CDR3 reads CASSLQGMNTEAFF.

Comments on this clone: The CDR3 is cut off 3 residues early in the read; its end comes from the germline J gene. The V gene is TRBV2, the J gene TRBJ2-4; tentative D call: TRBD2 (5 bases). Germline assignment: CDR1 SNHLY and CDR2 FYNNEI. The CDR3 runs to 14 residues. Trimming pared 4 bases from V and 0 bases from J, leaving 7 bases between. The covered CDR3 bases are TGTGCCAGCAGTGCGGGGATAGCCAAAAACATT. It yields the protein CASSAGIAKNI. The CDR3, in full, reads CASSAGIAKNIQYF. Full variable domain (remainder filled in from reference TRBV2 and TRBJ2-4): EPEVTQTPSHQVTQMGQEVILRCVPISNHLYFYWYRQILGQKVEFLVSFYNNEISEKSEIFDDQFSVERPDGSNFTLKIRSTKLEDSAMYFCASSAGIAKNIQYFGAGTRLSVL.

For this clone: Read data end 3 residues before the CDR3 end; the end is taken from the germline J gene. The genes are TRBV5-1 and TRBJ2-1, with 8 bases fitting TRBD1. The V gene end was trimmed by 2 bases and the J gene end by 7 bases; junction bases not matched to a gene: 5. This CDR3 has 14 amino acids. Germline lookup yields CDR1 SGHRS and CDR2 YFSETQ. The CDR3 spells CASSLDRGANEQFF. Incomplete CDR3 DNA: TGCGCCAGCAGCTTAGACAGGGGAGCAAATGAG.

As for this clone: The read ends 3 residues before the CDR3 terminus; that terminus is restored from the germline J gene. This chain uses TRBV10-3 with TRBJ2-1; possible D gene TRBD2, 5 bases. The length of the CDR3 is 13 residues. V shed 8 bases and J shed 5 bases, with 13 bases lying between them. CDR1 is ENHRY, CDR2 SYGVKD, per germline. The CDR3 protein is CAISKVGDNEQFF. CDR3 DNA, as far as it was read: TGTGCCATCTCCAAAGTCGGGGACAATGAG.

As to this clone: The read ends 3 residues shy of where the CDR3 ends; the end is completed using the germline J gene. This chain links TRBV19 with TRBJ1-5; TRBD1 agrees at 7 bases. The J segment lost 1 base and the V segment lost 7 bases, leaving 4 bases of the junction unmatched. Per the germline V gene, CDR1 is LNHDA and CDR2 is SQIVND (reference sequence). This CDR3 region has 14 residues. The chain's CDR3 is CASNPGGSNQPQHF. Incomplete CDR3 DNA: TGTGCCAGTAACCCAGGGGGGAGCAATCAGCCC.

On this clone: The read terminates 3 residues ahead of where the CDR3 ends, so the germline J gene completes it. The chain carries TRBV19 and TRBJ1-2; TRBD1 is a possible D gene (6 bases). This CDR3 region has 14 residues. The germline gives CDR1 LNHDA, CDR2 SQIVND (reference sequence). CDR3 loop: CASSTEVGAYDYTF. Partial CDR3 DNA: TGTGCCAGTAGTACAGAGGTGGGGGCCTACGAC.

Of note for this clone: An end of the junction does not agree with germline; a read error may underlie this. The read terminates 3 residues ahead of where the CDR3 ends, so the germline J gene completes it. This chain uses TRBV5-6 with TRBJ1-3, with TRBD1 as a possible D gene (5 bases). Germline CDR1 and CDR2: SGHDT and YYEEEE. The CDR3 is made up of 15 amino acids. The CDR3 protein is CASSPTGPGGNTIYF. The sequenced CDR3 bases are TGTGCCAGCAGCCCCACAGGTCCGGGGGGAAACACT.

A word on this clone: The CDR3 extends 3 residues past the end of the read, so its final part is completed from the germline J gene. The chain uses TRBV2 and TRBJ2-5; D gene uncertain. Trimming pared 7 bases from V and 5 bases from J, leaving 20 bases between. The length of the CDR3 is 15 residues. Germline assignment: CDR1 SNHLY and CDR2 FYNNEI. The CDR3 sequence is CASTVSVRTIETQYF. The covered CDR3 bases are TGTGCCAGCACCGTCTCGGTTAGAACTATTGAGACC.

This clone is identified as medium-sized from frequency. Read coverage stops 3 residues before the CDR3 terminus; the germline J gene supplies the remainder. This sequence joins TRBV5-1 and TRBJ2-7; 8 nucleotides match TRBD1. This CDR3 region has 13 residues. V lost 4 bases and J lost 3; bases outside the gene matches: 3. Germline values: CDR1 SGHRS, CDR2 YFSETQ. The sequenced CDR3 bases are TGCGCCAGCAGCAGGGGACAGGACTACGAG. This gives the protein CASSRGQDYE. The entire CDR3 is CASSRGQDYEQYF.

A remark on this clone: The read halts 3 residues ahead of the CDR3 end, with the missing end drawn from the germline J gene. The chain recombines TRBV5-4 with TRBJ2-2; no clear D gene. V lost 4 bases and J lost 2, with 12 bases in between. Looked up from germline, CDR1 is SGHNT and CDR2 is YYREEE (reference sequence). This CDR3 region has 15 residues. CDR3: CASSRYSTNTGELFF. CDR3 bases read: TGTGCCAGCAGCCGATACTCGACAAACACCGGGGAG.

About this clone: The read is 3 residues too short to cover the CDR3 end, so that end is filled in from the germline J gene. The chain is built from TRBV5-6 and TRBJ2-4; unclear D gene. CDR3 size: 14 residues. Per germline, CDR1 SGHDT and CDR2 YYEEEE. The covered CDR3 bases are TGTGCCAGCAGCTTGGATGGTGGGTACTATGGT. Translated, it gives CASSLDGGYYG. The entire CDR3 sequence reads CASSLDGGYYGQYF.

In the case of this clone: The read is 3 residues too short to cover the CDR3 end, so that end is filled in from the germline J gene. The rearrangement links TRBV2 to TRBJ1-5, with D possibly being TRBD1 (5 bases). Germline CDR1 reads SNHLY; CDR2 reads FYNNEI. The CDR3 length is 14 residues. Trimming took 4 bases from V and 7 from J, leaving 14 bases between them. CDR3 sequence: CASSGLAGLQPQHF. CDR3 DNA (partial): TGTGCCAGCAGTGGGTTGGCAGGGTTGCAGCCC.